This T cell receptor (beta chain) was captured by sequencing in a study of blood T cell repertoires in COVID-19 (dated by TCRdb to between 2020 and 2021). A note on the overall study: Collaborator samples came from the United States, Italy and Spain and covered acute and convalescent phases of COVID-19. Samples came from the ongoing ImmuneRACE study (first 160 participants) plus 1,254 subjects from 6 global collaborators. The sample metadata nearly always contained a de-identified subject ID, COVID-19 status, age in years and sex. Subjects who had been exposed to COVID-19, were actively infected with it, or had recovered from it provided the deeply sampled blood TCRbeta repertoires that made up the dataset. The repertoires were released in a freely available public database meant as a resource for research on the immune response to SARS-CoV-2. Where HLA class I and class II types were available, the types were taken from metadata supplied by the sample provider, not from assay-based typing. The prospective study material was composed of cDNA or gDNA derived from T cells, B-cell-depleted T cells, or PBMCs. Points the paper makes about the study in general: The amount of clinical and demographic metadata varied by source and participant and was provided uncurated.

TCRbeta CDR3 regions were amplified from genomic DNA using the immunoSEQ Assay, a bias-controlled multiplex PCR. Per the source publication's procedure: The number of nucleated cells in each sample was estimated from the amplification of reference gene primers within the assay. To quantify the absolute abundance of each unique TCRbeta CDR3 rearrangement, sequence reads were collapsed and filtered. For each sample, productive Simpson clonality was calculated as the square root of Simpson's diversity index over productive rearrangements. The table was pulled from immuneACCESS by TCRdb, which kept in-frame rearrangements only. Such tables lose some clones; where checked, under half of the loss comes from unresolved V genes, and the rest has no known cause. D and trimming come from the DNA, and the V and J calls and clone size come from that table. Recorded for this sample are about 310,000 clones; around 90% of them occurred a single time. Under 1.1% of the sample rests with the top ten.

V is clipped by 0 bases and J by 1 base, and the sequence between their germline boundaries is 18 bases long. The CDR3 measures 18 amino acids from cysteine to phenylalanine. The CDR3 DNA has 54 bases and is translated from base 1. CDR1 and CDR2 (GTSNPN, SVGIG) derive from the germline V gene (reference sequence). One collaborating source in Seattle enrolled patients while the patients were actively infected and followed the patients over time throughout the course of disease. Each collaborating institution followed its own protocols to collect whole blood in K2EDTA tubes. For TCRbeta analysis, collaborator samples were shipped as frozen whole blood, as isolated PBMCs, or as DNA extracted from either sample type. This clone was recorded a few times. Its target antigen remains unknown. Nothing much larger sits one base from this clone, and base qualities are not available.

The chain is assembled from TRBV30 and TRBJ1-4; TRBD1 is possibly the D segment (6 matching bases). This receptor was taken from a middle-aged woman with COVID-19, enrolled during active disease. Source material: peripheral blood. CDR3 sequence: CAWSVLRTVGITNEKLFF. The nucleotide sequence reads as follows: TGTGCCTGGAGTGTCTTAAGGACAGTGGGCATAACTAATGAAAAACTGTTTTTT.